Each of the 20 T cell receptor beta chains below was sequenced from the same sample in a study of beta chain features in type 1 diabetes. Study-level findings and limits: The study found moderately but significantly shorter TCRB CDR3s in all four CD4+ subsets of Type 1 diabetes patients.

cDNA synthesis used the whole RNA isolate, giving expressed TCRB sequences. Produced via immunoSEQ multiplex PCR; TCRdb's table is partial and in-frame only. The sample consists of around 300,000 clones, approximately 15% of them appearing once. These receptors have no identified antigens. The sequencing input was naive CD4+ T cells from blood. These receptors were obtained from a man between 18 and 35 years old with type 1 diabetes.

This clone was found a few times. This chain links TRBV10-3 with TRBJ2-5; D gene unclear. The CDR3 covers 12 residues. Germline V gene sequence: CDR1 ENHRY, CDR2 SYGVKD. Trimming removed 0 bases at V and 9 bases at J, with 8 bases between. The CDR3 is CAISESYGAQYF. CDR3 sequence (DNA): TGTGCCATCAGTGAGTCGTATGGAGCCCAGTACTTC.

The table lists this clone with a few counts. This chain links TRBV30 with TRBJ2-5; D ambiguous. The length of the CDR3 is 14 residues. Germline V gene data show CDR1 as GTSNPN and CDR2 as SVGIG (reference sequence). V was trimmed by 0 bases and J by 8 bases, leaving 16 bases between them. The CDR3, as DNA: TGTGCCTGGAGTGTAACTATGACGGGTTTCACCCAGTACTTC. Its protein is CAWSVTMTGFTQYF.

This clone was picked up a small number of times. Within the sample, other DNA sequences also encode this same CDR3. This chain joins TRBV5-1 and TRBJ2-1, with D possibly matching TRBD2 (5 bases). V was clipped by 0 bases and J by 10 bases, with 5 bases between them. CDR1 is SGHRS, CDR2 YFSETQ, per germline. The CDR3 contains 11 residues. The CDR3 protein is CASSLEREQFF. In nucleotides, the CDR3 is TGCGCCAGCAGCTTGGAGCGGGAGCAGTTCTTC.

The chain carries TRBV5-1 and TRBJ2-7, with D possibly TRBD2 on 6 matching bases. CDR1 and CDR2 from the germline V gene are SGHRS and YFSETQ. The CDR3 consists of 15 residues. CDR3 region: CASSLDASSAAGLSV. The CDR3 DNA reads as TGCGCCAGCAGCTTGGATGCCTCGTCGGCGGCGGGACTTTCGGTC.

This clone was seen more than once but under ten times. The CDR3 DNA is TGTGCCAGCTCACGGGGGACAGGGGAAATGAACACTGAAGCTTTCTTT. Protein: CASSRGTGEMNTEAFF. V and J are TRBV18 and TRBJ1-1; 10 bases map to TRBD1. Germline V gives CDR1 KGHSH, CDR2 LQKENI. V gave up 4 bases and J gave up 0 bases; unmatched junction bases: 5. The CDR3 sequence is 16 residues long.

CDR3 DNA sequence: TGTGCCAGCAGCTTTGGCTCTAGCGGGAGAGGTGGCACAGATACGCAGTATTTT. Translation gives CASSFGSSGRGGTDTQYF. The V call is TRBV7-9, the J call TRBJ2-3; the match to TRBD2 covers 10 bases. V trimming: 3 bases; J trimming: 1 base; junction bases outside the gene matches: 10. The CDR3 consists of 18 residues. Germline assignment: CDR1 SEHNR and CDR2 FQNEAQ (reference sequence).

V is TRBV5-1 and J is TRBJ2-7, with 11 nucleotides matching TRBD2. Per the germline V gene, CDR1 is SGHRS and CDR2 is YFSETQ. The CDR3 is 16 amino acids. V trimming: 0 bases; J trimming: 6 bases; junction bases outside the gene matches: 8. CDR3 region: CASSLGPTSGGSEQYF. The CDR3 region has the DNA TGCGCCAGCAGCTTGGGTCCTACTAGCGGGGGTTCCGAGCAGTACTTC.

This clone was seen only a few times. This chain links TRBV9 with TRBJ2-2; D not certain. There are 12 residues in the CDR3. CDR1 is SGDLS and CDR2 is YYNGEE in the germline V gene. The germline V and J ends were trimmed by 4 bases and 5 bases, with 6 bases remaining between them. CDR3 region: CASSLTTGELFF. CDR3 nucleotides: TGTGCCAGCAGCCTTACTACCGGGGAGCTGTTTTTT.

The chain uses TRBV19 and TRBJ1-5; D possibly corresponds to TRBD1 (6 bases). The V gene lost 5 bases and the J gene lost 3 bases, with 11 bases spanning the gap. Germline-derived CDR1 and CDR2 are LNHDA and SQIVND (reference sequence). The CDR3 runs 14 residues. The CDR3 nucleotides read TGTGCCAGTAGTTCCTACAGGGACAATCAGCCCCAGCATTTT. Translation: CASSSYRDNQPQHF.

The V gene is TRBV28, the J gene TRBJ2-5; 7 bases match TRBD2. The CDR3 is made up of 13 amino acids. In germline, CDR1 is MDHEN, CDR2 SYDVKM. Losses at the gene ends were 3 bases for V and 4 bases for J; bases not matched to a gene: 2. CDR3 amino acids: CASSFPSGETQYF. CDR3 bases: TGTGCCAGCAGTTTCCCTAGCGGAGAGACCCAGTACTTC.

This clone was found a few times. The chain recombines TRBV28 with TRBJ2-2, with 9 bases identical to TRBD1. Germline CDR1 and CDR2: MDHEN and SYDVKM. With 5 bases clipped from V and 6 bases from J, the junction kept 10 bases outside the gene matches. The CDR3 has 16 amino acids. The CDR3 bases are TGTGCCAGCAGTACCGTTGGACAGGGGAATCCCGGGGAGCTGTTTTTT. Residues: CASSTVGQGNPGELFF.

This clone has just a few counts. The V and J genes are TRBV7-2 and TRBJ2-5, with TRBD2 matching over 11 bases. The V gene end was trimmed by 5 bases and the J gene end by 3 bases; junction bases not matched to a gene: 2. The CDR3 spans 14 residues. CDR1 and CDR2 (germline): SGHTA, FQGNSA. Written as DNA, the CDR3 is TGTGCCAGCAGCACGGGACTAGCGGAAGAGACCCAGTACTTC. Encoded protein: CASSTGLAEETQYF. The whole variable domain, filled in from reference TRBV7-2 and TRBJ2-5, reads GAGVSQSPSNKVTEKGKDVELRCDPISGHTALYWYRQSLGQGLEFLIYFQGNSAPDKSGLPSDRFSAERTGGSVSTLTIQRTQQEDSAVYLCASSTGLAEETQYFGPGTRLLVL.

This clone was detected a few times. The J gene is TRBJ2-1, the V gene TRBV5-1; TRBD2 is a possible D gene (5 bases). V was trimmed by 4 bases and J by 4 bases, leaving 9 bases between them. The CDR3 totals 13 residues. Germline assignment: CDR1 SGHRS and CDR2 YFSETQ. Written as DNA, the CDR3 is TGCGCCAGCAGCGTTGGAGGTTACAATGAGCAGTTCTTC. Translation gives CASSVGGYNEQFF.

This clone was counted between two and nine times. The chain couples TRBV19 to TRBJ1-3; no clear D. The germline V and J ends were trimmed by 6 bases and 0 bases, with 6 bases remaining between them. The CDR3 is 13 amino acids. From germline, CDR1 is LNHDA and CDR2 SQIVND (reference sequence). Here the CDR3 reads CASRQSSGNTIYF. CDR3 DNA: TGTGCCAGTAGACAAAGCTCTGGAAACACCATATATTTT.

This clone was detected only a few times. The chain joins TRBV29-1 to TRBJ2-1, with a tentative D call TRBD1 (6 bases). Trimming removed 1 base at V and 7 bases at J, with 11 bases between. CDR1 SQVTM and CDR2 ANQGSEA come from the germline V gene. The CDR3 runs to 13 residues. In DNA, the CDR3 is TGCAGCGTTGAAGCGACCAGGGGAAATGAGCAGTTCTTC. Protein: CSVEATRGNEQFF.

The V call is TRBV25-1, the J call TRBJ2-2; D perhaps matches TRBD2 (5 bases). Germline V CDR1 and CDR2: MGHDK, SYGVNS. CDR3 length: 14 residues. V was pared by 6 bases and J by 4 bases, with 12 bases between. CDR3 DNA sequence: TGTGCCAGCAGGAGAAGGACTGCCACCGGGGAGCTGTTTTTT. Protein: CASRRRTATGELFF.

This clone was detected a few times. This chain links TRBV28 with TRBJ2-7; 10 bases align to TRBD1. With 8 bases clipped from V and 3 bases from J, the junction kept 4 bases outside the gene matches. In germline, CDR1 is MDHEN, CDR2 SYDVKM. There are 13 residues in the CDR3. The CDR3 DNA reads TGTGCCAGCCGGACAGGGGGGGACTACGAGCAGTACTTC. Its translation: CASRTGGDYEQYF.

V is TRBV9 and J is TRBJ2-7, with TRBD2 as a possible D gene (6 bases). Germline V gene data show CDR1 as SGDLS and CDR2 as YYNGEE. The CDR3 runs to 17 residues. The V and J ends lost 0 bases and 5 bases respectively, with 21 bases between them. The CDR3 spells CASSVDPGRGWINEQYF. CDR3 DNA: TGTGCCAGCAGCGTAGATCCCGGGCGGGGTTGGATCAACGAGCAGTACTTC.

The chain recombines TRBV7-2 with TRBJ2-1; 7 nucleotides align to TRBD2. With V trimmed by 4 bases and J by 0 bases, 6 bases remained unmatched. Germline values: CDR1 SGHTA, CDR2 FQGNSA. This CDR3 contains 16 residues. CDR3 in amino acids: CASSSRGVFSYNEQFF. For the CDR3, the DNA is TGTGCCAGCAGCTCCCGGGGGGTCTTCTCCTACAATGAGCAGTTCTTC.

The chain joins TRBV28 to TRBJ1-2; 9 nucleotides match TRBD1. Per germline, CDR1 MDHEN and CDR2 SYDVKM. Unmatched junction bases numbered 0, after V lost 4 bases and J lost 6 bases. This CDR3 has 12 residues. CDR3 DNA: TGTGCCAGCAGTTGGGACAGGGATGGCTACACCTTC. Protein: CASSWDRDGYTF.